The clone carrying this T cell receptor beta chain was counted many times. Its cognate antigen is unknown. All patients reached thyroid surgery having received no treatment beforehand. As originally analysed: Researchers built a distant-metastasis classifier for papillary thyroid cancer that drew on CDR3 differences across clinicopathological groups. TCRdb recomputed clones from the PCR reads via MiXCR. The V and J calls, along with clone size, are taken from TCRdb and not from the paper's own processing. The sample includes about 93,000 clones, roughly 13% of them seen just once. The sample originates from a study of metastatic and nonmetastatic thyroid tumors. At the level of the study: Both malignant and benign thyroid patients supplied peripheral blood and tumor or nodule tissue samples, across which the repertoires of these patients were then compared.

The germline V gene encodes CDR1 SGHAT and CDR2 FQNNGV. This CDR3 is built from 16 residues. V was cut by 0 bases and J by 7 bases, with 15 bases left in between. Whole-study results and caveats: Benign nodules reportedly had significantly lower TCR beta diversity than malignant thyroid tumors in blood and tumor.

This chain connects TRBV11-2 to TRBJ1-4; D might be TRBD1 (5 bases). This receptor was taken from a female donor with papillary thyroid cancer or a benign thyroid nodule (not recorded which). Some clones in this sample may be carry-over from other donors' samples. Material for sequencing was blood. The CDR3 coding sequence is TGTGCCAGCAGCTTAGACGTTTCAGGGCGGGCTGAAAAACTGTTTTTT. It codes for CASSLDVSGRAEKLFF.